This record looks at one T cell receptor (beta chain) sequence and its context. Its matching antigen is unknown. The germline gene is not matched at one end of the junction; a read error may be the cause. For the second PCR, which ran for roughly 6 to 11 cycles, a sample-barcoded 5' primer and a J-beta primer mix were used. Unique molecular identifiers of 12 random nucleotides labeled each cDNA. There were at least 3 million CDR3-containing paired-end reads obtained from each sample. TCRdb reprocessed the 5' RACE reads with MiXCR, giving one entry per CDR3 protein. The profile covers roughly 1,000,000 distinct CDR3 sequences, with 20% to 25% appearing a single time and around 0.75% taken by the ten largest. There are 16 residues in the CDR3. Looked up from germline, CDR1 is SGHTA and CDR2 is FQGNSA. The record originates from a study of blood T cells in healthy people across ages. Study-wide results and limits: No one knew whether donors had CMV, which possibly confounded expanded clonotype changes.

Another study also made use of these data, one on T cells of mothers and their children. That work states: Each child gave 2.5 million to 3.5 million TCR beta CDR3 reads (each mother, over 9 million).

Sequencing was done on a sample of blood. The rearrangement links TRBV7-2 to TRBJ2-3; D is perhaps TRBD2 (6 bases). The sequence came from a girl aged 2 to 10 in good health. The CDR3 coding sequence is TGTGCCAACAGCTTGAGGGTGGCGGGGAGAACAGATACGCAGTATTTT. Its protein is CANSLRVAGRTDTQYF.